This TCR beta chain appears in the sequencing data of a study of CD8 T cells in ankylosing spondylitis. Whole-study findings and limits: Reportedly, matched ankylosing spondylitis synovial fluid was significantly enriched for disease-linked clones. Clones linked to the disease showed a CD8+ phenotype. They occurred at relatively low frequencies in peripheral blood. Roughly 8 highly homologous variants made up a TCR beta motif, and this motif appeared characteristic of ankylosing spondylitis blood.

Quantitative 5'-RACE was performed with molecular barcodes, and it yielded the TCR beta libraries. From the 5' RACE reads, TCRdb called clonotypes with MiXCR, one entry per CDR3 protein. Seen here are 150,000 to 200,000 distinct CDR3 sequences, about 20% observed once, and the top ten hold around 4.1%. The CDR3 has 14 amino acids. With 2 bases clipped from V and 8 bases from J, the junction kept 9 bases outside the gene matches. Germline CDR1 reads SQVTM; CDR2 reads ANQGSEA. For this clonotype: What it recognizes is unknown.

The receptor was derived from a male donor between 5 and 29 years old with ankylosing spondylitis or in good health (not recorded which). The sample taken for sequencing was blood, either unsorted or a sorted T cell fraction (not recorded which). The chain is built from TRBV29-1 and TRBJ2-1; the match to TRBD2 covers 7 bases. Here the CDR3 reads CSVELETSRDEQFF. The CDR3 DNA reads TGCAGCGTTGAACTTGAGACTAGCAGGGATGAGCAGTTCTTC.